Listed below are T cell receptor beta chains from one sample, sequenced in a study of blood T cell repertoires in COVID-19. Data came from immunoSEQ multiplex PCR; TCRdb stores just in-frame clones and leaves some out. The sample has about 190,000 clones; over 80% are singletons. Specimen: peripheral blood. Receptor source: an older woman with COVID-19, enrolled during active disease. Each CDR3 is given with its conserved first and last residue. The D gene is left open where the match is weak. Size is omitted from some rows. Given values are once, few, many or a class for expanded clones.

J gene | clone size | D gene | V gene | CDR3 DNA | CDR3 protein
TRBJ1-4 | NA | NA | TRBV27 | TGTGCCAGCAGTTCCTCCCCCGGGGGACGCGAAAAACTGTTTTTT | CASSSSPGGREKLFF
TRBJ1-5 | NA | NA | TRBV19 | TGTGCCAGTAGTTCCTCCCCGAGGCAGCCCCAGCATTTT | CASSSSPRQPQHF
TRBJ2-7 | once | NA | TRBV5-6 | TGTGCCAGCAGCTCGAGAGTAGGCGGTAGGGGCGAGCAGTACTTC | CASSSRVGGRGEQYF
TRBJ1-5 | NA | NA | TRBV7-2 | TGTGCCAGCAGCTTAAGGGGTAGGAGTCAGCCCCAGCATTTT | CASSLRGRSQPQHF
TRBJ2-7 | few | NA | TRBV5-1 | TGCGCCAGCAGCTCCAGGGGCTCCTACGAGCAGTACTTC | CASSSRGSYEQYF
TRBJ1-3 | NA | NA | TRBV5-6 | TGTGCCAGCAGCTTTTTGGGAGTCTCTGGAAACACCATATATTTT | CASSFLGVSGNTIYF
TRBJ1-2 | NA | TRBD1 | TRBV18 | TGTGCCAGCTCACCTCCCGGGACAGGGGACGGCTACACCTTC | CASSPPGTGDGYTF
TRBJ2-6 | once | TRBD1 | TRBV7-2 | TGTGCCAGCAGCTTCTCCGGGACAGGCAACTCTGGGGCCAACGTCCTGACTTTC | CASSFSGTGNSGANVLTF
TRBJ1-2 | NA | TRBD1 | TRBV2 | TGTGCCAGCAGGGACTTCAGGGGGGAAACTCAGTATGGCTACACCTTC | CASRDFRGETQYGYTF
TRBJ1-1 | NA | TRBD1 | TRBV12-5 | TGTGCTAGTGGGATCGGGGTGACAGGGTGGACTGAAGCTTTCTTT | CASGIGVTGWTEAFF
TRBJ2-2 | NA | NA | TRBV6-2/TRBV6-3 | TGTGCCAGCAGTGCGACGTCGGAGTGGGCCGGGGAGCTGTTTTTT | CASSATSEWAGELFF
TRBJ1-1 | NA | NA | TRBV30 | TGTGCCTGGAAGATTGTCACAGGTCCAAGCCGCGGCACTGAAGCTTTCTTT | CAWKIVTGPSRGTEAFF
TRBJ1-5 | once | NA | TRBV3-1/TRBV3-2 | TGTGCCAGCAGCCCGACCCTCCCAGGGCCTGGGGGCAATCAGCCCCAGCATTTT | CASSPTLPGPGGNQPQHF
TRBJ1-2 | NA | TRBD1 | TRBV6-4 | TGTGCCAGCAGTGCCCTCGGGGGACAGCCTAACTATGGCTACACCTTC | CASSALGGQPNYGYTF
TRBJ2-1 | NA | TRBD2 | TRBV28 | TGTGCCAGCAGTCCCCTAGCGGGGGGGCCGCGGAAAAATGAGCAGTTCTTC | CASSPLAGGPRKNEQFF
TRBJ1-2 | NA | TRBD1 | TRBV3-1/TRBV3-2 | TGTGCCAGCAGCGAAGGACAGGGGGGTGGCTATGGCTACACCTTC | CASSEGQGGGYGYTF
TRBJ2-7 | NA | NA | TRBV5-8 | TGTGCCAGCAGCGTGACCCTCGGGACAACGACCTCCTACGAGCAGTACTTC | CASSVTLGTTTSYEQYF
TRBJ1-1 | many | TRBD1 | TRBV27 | TGTGCCAGCAGGAGGCAGGGGGCAGGGAACACTGAAGCTTTCTTT | CASRRQGAGNTEAFF
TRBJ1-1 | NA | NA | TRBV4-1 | TGCGCCAGCAGCCAAGTCGGAGGAGCTGGAGAGTACACTGAAGCTTTCTTT | CASSQVGGAGEYTEAFF
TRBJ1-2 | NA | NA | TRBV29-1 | TGCAGCGTTGCACATACAGGGCAGGGTCCTAACTATGGCTACACCTTC | CSVAHTGQGPNYGYTF
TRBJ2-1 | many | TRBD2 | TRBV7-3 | TGTGCCAGCAGCTCCTCCTGGACTAGCGGGGGGGCCAATGAGCAGTTCTTC | CASSSSWTSGGANEQFF
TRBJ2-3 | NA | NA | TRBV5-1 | TGCGCCAGCAGCTTGGGACAGACGATCGTGGGGACAGATACGCAGTATTTT | CASSLGQTIVGTDTQYF
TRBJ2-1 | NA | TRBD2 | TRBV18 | TGTGCCAGCTCCCGGGGGACTAGCGGGGTTACTGAGCAGTTCTTC | CASSRGTSGVTEQFF